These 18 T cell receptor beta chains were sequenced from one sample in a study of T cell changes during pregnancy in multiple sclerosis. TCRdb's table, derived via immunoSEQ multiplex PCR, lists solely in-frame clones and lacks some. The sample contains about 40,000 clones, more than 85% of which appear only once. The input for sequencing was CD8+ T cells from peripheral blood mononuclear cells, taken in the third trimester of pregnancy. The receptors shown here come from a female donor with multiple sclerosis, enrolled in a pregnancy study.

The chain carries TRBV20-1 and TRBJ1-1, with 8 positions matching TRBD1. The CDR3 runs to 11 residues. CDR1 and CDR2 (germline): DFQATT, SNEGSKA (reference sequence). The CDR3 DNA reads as TGCAAGACAGGGGAGAACACTGAAGCTTTCTTT. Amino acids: CKTGENTEAFF.

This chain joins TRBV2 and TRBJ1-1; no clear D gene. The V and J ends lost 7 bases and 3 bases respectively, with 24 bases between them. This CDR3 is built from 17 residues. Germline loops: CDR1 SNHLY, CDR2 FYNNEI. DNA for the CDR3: TGTGCCAGCAACAGTCCGAGAGACGGTGGCAAAGACACTGAAGCTTTCTTT. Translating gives CASNSPRDGGKDTEAFF.

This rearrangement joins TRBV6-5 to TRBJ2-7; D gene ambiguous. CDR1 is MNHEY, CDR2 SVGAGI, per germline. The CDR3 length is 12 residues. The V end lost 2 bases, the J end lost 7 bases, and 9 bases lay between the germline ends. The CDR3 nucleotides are TGTGCCAGCAGTTACAACGCGTGGGAGCAGTACTTC. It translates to CASSYNAWEQYF.

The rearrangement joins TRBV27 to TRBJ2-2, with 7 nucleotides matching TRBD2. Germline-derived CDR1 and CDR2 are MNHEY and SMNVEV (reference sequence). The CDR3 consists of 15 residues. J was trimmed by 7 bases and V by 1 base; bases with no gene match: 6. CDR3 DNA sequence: TGTGCCAGCAGTTTATTGGGGGGGGGAGGCGGGGAGCTGTTTTTT. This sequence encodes CASSLLGGGGGELFF.

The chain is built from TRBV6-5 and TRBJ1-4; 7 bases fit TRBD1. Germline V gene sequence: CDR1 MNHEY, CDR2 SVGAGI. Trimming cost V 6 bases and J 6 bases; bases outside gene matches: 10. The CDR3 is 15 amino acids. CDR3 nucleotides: TGTGCCAGCAGGAACAGGGGCGATCGGGATGAAAAACTGTTTTTT. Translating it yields CASRNRGDRDEKLFF.

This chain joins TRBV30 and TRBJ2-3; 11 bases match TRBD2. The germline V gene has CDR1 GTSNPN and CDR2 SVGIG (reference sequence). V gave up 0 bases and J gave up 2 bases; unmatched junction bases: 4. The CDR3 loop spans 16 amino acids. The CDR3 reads CAWSVGSGGATDTQYF. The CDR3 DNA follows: TGTGCCTGGAGTGTAGGTAGCGGGGGGGCCACAGATACGCAGTATTTT.

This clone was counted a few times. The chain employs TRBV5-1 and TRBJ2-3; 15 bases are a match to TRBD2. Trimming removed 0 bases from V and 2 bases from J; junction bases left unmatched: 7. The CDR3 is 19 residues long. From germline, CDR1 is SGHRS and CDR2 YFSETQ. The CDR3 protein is CASSLAPGTSGGTTDTQYF. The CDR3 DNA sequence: TGCGCCAGCAGCTTGGCTCCAGGGACTAGCGGGGGGACCACAGATACGCAGTATTTT.

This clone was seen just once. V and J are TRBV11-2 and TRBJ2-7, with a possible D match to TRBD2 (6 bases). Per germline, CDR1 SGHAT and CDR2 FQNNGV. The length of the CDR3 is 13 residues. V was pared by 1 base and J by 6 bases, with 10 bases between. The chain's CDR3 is CASSLVGGGEQYF. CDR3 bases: TGTGCCAGCAGCTTAGTTGGGGGAGGCGAGCAGTACTTC. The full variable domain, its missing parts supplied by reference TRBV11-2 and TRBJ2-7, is EAGVAQSPRYKIIEKRQSVAFWCNPISGHATLYWYQQILGQGPKLLIQFQNNGVVDDSQLPKDRFSAERLKGVDSTLKIQPAKLEDSAVYLCASSLVGGGEQYFGPGTRLTVT.

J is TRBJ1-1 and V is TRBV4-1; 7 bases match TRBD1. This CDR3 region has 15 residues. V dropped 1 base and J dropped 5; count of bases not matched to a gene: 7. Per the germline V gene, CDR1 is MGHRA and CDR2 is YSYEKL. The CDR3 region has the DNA TGCGCCAGCAGCCAAGCTGGAGGGGGCCTTACTGAAGCTTTCTTT. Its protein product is CASSQAGGGLTEAFF.

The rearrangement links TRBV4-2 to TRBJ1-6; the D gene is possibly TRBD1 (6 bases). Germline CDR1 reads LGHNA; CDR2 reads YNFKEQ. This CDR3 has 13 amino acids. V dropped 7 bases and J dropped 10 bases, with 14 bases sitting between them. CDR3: CASTLGGGSPLHF. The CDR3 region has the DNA TGTGCCAGCACCCTTGGGGGGGGCTCACCCCTCCACTTT.

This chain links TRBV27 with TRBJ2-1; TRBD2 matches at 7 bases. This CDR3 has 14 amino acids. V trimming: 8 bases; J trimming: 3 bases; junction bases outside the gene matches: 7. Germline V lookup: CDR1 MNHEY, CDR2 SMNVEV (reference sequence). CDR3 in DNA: TGTGCCAGCGCTCTAGCGGAATTCTACAATGAGCAGTTCTTC. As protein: CASALAEFYNEQFF.

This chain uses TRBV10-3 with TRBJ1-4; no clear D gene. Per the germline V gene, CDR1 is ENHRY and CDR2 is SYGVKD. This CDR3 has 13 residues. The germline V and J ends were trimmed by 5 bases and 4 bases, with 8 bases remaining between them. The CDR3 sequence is CAISLRRNEKLFF. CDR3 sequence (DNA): TGTGCCATCAGTCTACGCCGTAATGAAAAACTGTTTTTT.

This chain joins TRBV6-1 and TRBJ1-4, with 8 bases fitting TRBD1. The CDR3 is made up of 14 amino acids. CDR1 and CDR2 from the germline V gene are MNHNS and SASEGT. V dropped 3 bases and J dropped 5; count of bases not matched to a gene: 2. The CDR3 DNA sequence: TGTGCCAGCAGTGACAGGGGGCAGAATGAAAAACTGTTTTTT. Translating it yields CASSDRGQNEKLFF.

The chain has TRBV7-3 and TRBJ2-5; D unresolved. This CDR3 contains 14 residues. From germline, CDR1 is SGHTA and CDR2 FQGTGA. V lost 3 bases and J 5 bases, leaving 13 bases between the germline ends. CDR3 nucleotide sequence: TGTGCCAGCAGCTTTTCTCCTAGGTGGGAGACCCAGTACTTC. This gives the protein CASSFSPRWETQYF.

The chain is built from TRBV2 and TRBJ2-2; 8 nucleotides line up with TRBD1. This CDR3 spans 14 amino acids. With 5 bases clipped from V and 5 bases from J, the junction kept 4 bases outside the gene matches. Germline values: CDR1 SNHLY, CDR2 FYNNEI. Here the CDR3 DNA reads TGTGCCAGCAGTTCAGGGGGCAGGACCGGGGAGCTGTTTTTT. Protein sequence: CASSSGGRTGELFF.

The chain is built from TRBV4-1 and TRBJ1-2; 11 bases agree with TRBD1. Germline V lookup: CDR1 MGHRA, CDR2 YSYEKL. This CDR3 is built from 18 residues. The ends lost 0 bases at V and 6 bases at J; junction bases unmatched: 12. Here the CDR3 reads CASSQEGGQGARSDGYTF. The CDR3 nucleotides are TGCGCCAGCAGCCAAGAAGGAGGACAGGGGGCGCGGTCTGATGGCTACACCTTC.

CDR3 coding DNA: TGCGCCAGCAGCCCGGGGGGCGCAGATACGCAGTATTTT. Its protein is CASSPGGADTQYF. The V call is TRBV5-1, the J call TRBJ2-3; D is possibly TRBD2 (7 bases). The CDR3 sequence is 13 residues long. Trimming removed 4 bases at V and 4 bases at J, with 10 bases between. Germline V gene sequence: CDR1 SGHRS, CDR2 YFSETQ.

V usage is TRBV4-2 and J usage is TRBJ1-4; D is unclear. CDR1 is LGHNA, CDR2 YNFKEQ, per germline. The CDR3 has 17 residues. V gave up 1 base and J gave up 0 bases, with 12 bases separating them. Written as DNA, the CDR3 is TGTGCCAGCAGCCAAGGCCGGGTGCTGACAACTAATGAAAAACTGTTTTTT. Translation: CASSQGRVLTTNEKLFF.